The sequence of this T cell receptor (beta chain) was determined in a study of cytomegalovirus exposure and HLA in healthy donors. About the research overall: Among about 200 million T cells, an earlier analysis found around 100 million unique TCR beta sequences. There were 350 to 450 genotyped donors. Of these, 75% to 90% fell in the genetic ancestry cluster associated with self-reported Caucasian donors. The study's findings and limits: Some TCR beta chains (around 160 of them) were listed as cytomegalovirus-associated.

Amplification used 60 Vbeta primers and 13 Jbeta primers. The data were produced by immunoSEQ multiplex PCR, yet TCRdb's version contains in-frame clones alone and is incomplete. The table lists about 95,000 clones, around three quarters of them singletons, with less than 15% in the top ten. As regards this clone: Antigen specificity is unknown.

The receptor was derived from a woman aged 50 to 60 in good health and CMV-seropositive. Specimen: PBMCs.

The CDR3 DNA reads TGTGCCAGCAGTTTTGGAGGGGGGGTCCTGAACACTGAAGCTTTCTTT. Translating gives CASSFGGGVLNTEAFF. The chain links TRBV28 to TRBJ1-1, with D maybe TRBD1 (6 bases). Germline lookup yields CDR1 MDHEN and CDR2 SYDVKM. Trimming took off 3 bases at V and 0 bases at J, with 14 bases between the two ends. This CDR3 spans 16 amino acids.